This TCR beta chain appears in the sequencing data of a study of T cells after yellow fever vaccination. This clonotype was counted ten times or more. Its antigen is still unknown. Template switching with 5'RACE generated the TCR cDNA and added a universal primer site and UMIs. TCRdb re-called the 5' RACE reads with MiXCR, one entry per CDR3 protein. The table has roughly 310,000 distinct CDR3 sequences, around 3.9% seen once. The study, taken as a whole, reports: Highly abundant clonotypes carried over from the bulk population could end up in FACS-sorted repertoires as contaminants.

With 0 bases clipped from V and 6 bases from J, the junction kept 6 bases outside the gene matches. CDR3 length: 15 residues. Germline CDR1 is LGHNA and CDR2 is YSLEER. The specimen comprised PBMCs, sampled on the day of the yellow fever booster vaccination. The chain is built from TRBV4-3 and TRBJ2-7; 9 bases fit TRBD2. The receptor comes from a man aged 18 to 29 who received the YFV17D yellow fever vaccine. CDR3 sequence reads: CASSQEASGVSEQYF. The CDR3 nucleotides are TGCGCCAGCAGCCAAGAAGCTAGCGGGGTTTCCGAGCAGTACTTC.